This T cell receptor (beta chain) was sequenced in a study of PD-1 blockade in mismatch repair-deficient tumors. Study as a whole: All were previously treated, progressing patients with 12 mismatch repair-deficient cancer types.

Using immunoSEQ multiplex PCR, the repertoire was profiled, and TCRdb retains in-frame clones only, with some absent. The sample holds some 120,000 clones, around nine tenths seen once. The CDR3 spans 15 residues. The germline CDR1 and CDR2 sequences are SGDLS and YYNGEE. Trimming removed 3 bases from V and 4 bases from J; junction bases left unmatched: 10. The sequenced sample was peripheral blood, obtained approximately 72 weeks after starting pembrolizumab. This sequence was found in an adult with mismatch repair-deficient cancer. V gene TRBV9 combines with J gene TRBJ2-7; 7 bases map to TRBD1. Written as DNA, the CDR3 is TGTGCCAGCAGCGAGGGGGCAGGGGACGGTTACGAGCAGTACTTC. Amino acids: CASSEGAGDGYEQYF.